The present T cell receptor beta chain was sequenced within a study of beta chain features in type 1 diabetes. Study-level points and caveats: Shortening that was moderate but significant affected the TCRB CDR3s of Type 1 diabetes patients in all four CD4+ subsets. Shorter templates may be favored by PCR, equally so in patients and controls.

All of the isolated RNA was reverse transcribed, so expressed TCRB transcripts were sequenced. Assay: immunoSEQ multiplex PCR; the TCRdb copy retains only in-frame clones and omits some. The sample holds 150,000 to 200,000 clones, roughly 9% seen once. The sample holds one count of this clone. Its antigen is currently unknown. The clonotype comes from a woman aged 30 to 39 with type 1 diabetes. Sequenced sample: central memory CD4+ T cells from blood.

The CDR3 DNA is TGTGCCAGCAGCAATTGGGACAGGAACGAGCAGTACTTC. This gives the protein CASSNWDRNEQYF. The genes are TRBV5-6 and TRBJ2-7; 8 nucleotides line up with TRBD1. This CDR3 is 13 amino acids long. V dropped 4 bases and J dropped 5; count of bases not matched to a gene: 5. Germline CDR1 SGHDT, CDR2 YYEEEE.